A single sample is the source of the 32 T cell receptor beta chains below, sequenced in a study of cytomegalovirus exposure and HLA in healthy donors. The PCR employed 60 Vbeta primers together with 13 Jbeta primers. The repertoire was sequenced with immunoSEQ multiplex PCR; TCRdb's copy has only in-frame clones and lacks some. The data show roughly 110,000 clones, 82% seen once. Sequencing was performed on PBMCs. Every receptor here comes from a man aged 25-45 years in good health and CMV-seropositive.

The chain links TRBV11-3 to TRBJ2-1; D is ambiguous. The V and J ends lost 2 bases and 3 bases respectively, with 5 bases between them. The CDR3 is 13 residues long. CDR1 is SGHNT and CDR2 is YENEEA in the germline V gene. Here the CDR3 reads CASSLNSYNEQFF. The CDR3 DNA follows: TGTGCCAGCAGCTTAAACAGCTACAATGAGCAGTTCTTC.

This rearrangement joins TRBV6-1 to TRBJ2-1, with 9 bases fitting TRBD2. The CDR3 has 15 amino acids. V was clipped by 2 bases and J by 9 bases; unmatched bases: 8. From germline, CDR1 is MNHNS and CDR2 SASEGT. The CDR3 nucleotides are TGTGCCAGCAGTGAACCGGCGGGGGGGCCTGCTGAGCAGTTCTTC. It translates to CASSEPAGGPAEQFF.

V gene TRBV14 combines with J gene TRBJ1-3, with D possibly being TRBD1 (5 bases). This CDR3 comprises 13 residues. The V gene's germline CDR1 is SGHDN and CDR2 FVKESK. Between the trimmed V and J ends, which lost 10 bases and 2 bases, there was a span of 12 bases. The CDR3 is CATGGLAGNTIYF. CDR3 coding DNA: TGTGCCACTGGGGGACTAGCTGGAAACACCATATATTTT.

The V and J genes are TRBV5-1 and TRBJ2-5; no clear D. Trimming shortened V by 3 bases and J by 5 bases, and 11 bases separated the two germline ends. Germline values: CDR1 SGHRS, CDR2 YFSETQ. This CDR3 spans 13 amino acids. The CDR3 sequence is CASSSQNLETQYF. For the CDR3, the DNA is TGCGCCAGCAGCTCCCAGAATCTTGAGACCCAGTACTTC.

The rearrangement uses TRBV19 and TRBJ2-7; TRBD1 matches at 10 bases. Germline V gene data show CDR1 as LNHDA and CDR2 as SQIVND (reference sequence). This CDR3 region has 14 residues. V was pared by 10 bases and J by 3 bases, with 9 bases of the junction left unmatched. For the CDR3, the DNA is TGTGCCACCACCGGGACAGGGGATTTCTACGAGCAGTACTTC. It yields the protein CATTGTGDFYEQYF. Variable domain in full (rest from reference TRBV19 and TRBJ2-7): DGGITQSPKYLFRKEGQNVTLSCEQNLNHDAMYWYRQDPGQGLRLIYYSQIVNDFQKGDIAEGYSVSREKKESFPLTVTSAQKNPTAFYLCATTGTGDFYEQYFGPGTRLTVT.

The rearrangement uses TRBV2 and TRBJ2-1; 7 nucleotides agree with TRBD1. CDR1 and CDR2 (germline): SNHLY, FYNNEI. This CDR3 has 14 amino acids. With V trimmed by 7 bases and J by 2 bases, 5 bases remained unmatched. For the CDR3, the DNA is TGTGCCAGCAAAGGGGGCGCAGCCTACAATGAGCAGTTCTTC. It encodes CASKGGAAYNEQFF.

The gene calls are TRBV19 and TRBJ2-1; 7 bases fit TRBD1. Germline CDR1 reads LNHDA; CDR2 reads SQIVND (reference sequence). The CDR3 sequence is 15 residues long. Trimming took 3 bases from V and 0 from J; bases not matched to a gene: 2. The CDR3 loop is CASSISGGSYNEQFF. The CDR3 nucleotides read TGTGCCAGTAGTATCTCAGGGGGCTCCTACAATGAGCAGTTCTTC.

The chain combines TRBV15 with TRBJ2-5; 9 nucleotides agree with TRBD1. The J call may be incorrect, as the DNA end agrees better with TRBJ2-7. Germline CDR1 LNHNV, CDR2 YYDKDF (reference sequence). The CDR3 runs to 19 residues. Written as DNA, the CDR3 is TGTGCCACCAGCAGGCTCTGGGACAGGGACTACTCTGTCTCCTACGAGCAGTACTTC. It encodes CATSRLWDRDYSVSYEQYF.

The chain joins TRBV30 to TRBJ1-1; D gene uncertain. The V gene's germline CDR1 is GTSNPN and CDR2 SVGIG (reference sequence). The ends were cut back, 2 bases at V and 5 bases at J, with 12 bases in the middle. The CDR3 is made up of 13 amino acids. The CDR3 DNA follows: TGTGCCTGGAGTCAGAGCCCGGGGACTGAAGCTTTCTTT. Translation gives CAWSQSPGTEAFF. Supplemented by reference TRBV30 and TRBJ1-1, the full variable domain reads SQTIHQWPATLVQPVGSPLSLECTVEGTSNPNLYWYRQAAGRGLQLLFYSVGIGQISSEVPQNLSASRPQDRQFILSSKKLLLSDSGFYLCAWSQSPGTEAFFGQGTRLTVV.

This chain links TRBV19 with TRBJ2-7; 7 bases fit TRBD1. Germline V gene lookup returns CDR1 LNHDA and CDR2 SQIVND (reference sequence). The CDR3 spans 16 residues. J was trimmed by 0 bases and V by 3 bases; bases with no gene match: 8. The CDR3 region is CASSIPHRGPSYEQYF. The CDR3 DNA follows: TGTGCCAGTAGTATCCCTCACAGGGGACCCTCCTACGAGCAGTACTTC.

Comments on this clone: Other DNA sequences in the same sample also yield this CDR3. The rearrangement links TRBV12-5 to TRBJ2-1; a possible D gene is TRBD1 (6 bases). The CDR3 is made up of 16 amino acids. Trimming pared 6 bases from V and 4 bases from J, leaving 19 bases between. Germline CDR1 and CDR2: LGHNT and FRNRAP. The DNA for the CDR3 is TGTGCTAGTGGCCCTATAACAGGACAGACTTACAATGAGCAGTTCTTC. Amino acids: CASGPITGQTYNEQFF. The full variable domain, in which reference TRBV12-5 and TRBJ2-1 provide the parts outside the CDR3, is DARVTQTPRHKVTEMGQEVTMRCQPILGHNTVFWYRQTMMQGLELLAYFRNRAPLDDSGMPKDRFSAEMPDATLATLKIQPSEPRDSAVYFCASGPITGQTYNEQFFGPGTRLTVL.

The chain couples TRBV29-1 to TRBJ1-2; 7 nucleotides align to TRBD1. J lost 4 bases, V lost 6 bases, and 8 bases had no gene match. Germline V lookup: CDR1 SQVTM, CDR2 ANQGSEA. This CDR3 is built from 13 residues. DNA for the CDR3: TGCAGCGTAGCCAGGGGGTATGGCTATGGCTACACCTTC. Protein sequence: CSVARGYGYGYTF.

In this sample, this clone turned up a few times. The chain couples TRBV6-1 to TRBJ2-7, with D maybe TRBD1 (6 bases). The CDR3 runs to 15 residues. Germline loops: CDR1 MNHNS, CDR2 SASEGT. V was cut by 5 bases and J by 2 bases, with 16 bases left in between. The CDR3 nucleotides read TGTGCCAGCAGTCCACAGGGAGAAGGCGCCTACGAGCAGTACTTC. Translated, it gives CASSPQGEGAYEQYF.

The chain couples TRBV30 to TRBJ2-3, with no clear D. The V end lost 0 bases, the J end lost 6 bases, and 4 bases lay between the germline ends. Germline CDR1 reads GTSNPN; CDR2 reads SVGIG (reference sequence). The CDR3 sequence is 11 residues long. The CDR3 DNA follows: TGTGCCTGGAGTGTACAGGATACGCAGTATTTT. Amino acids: CAWSVQDTQYF.

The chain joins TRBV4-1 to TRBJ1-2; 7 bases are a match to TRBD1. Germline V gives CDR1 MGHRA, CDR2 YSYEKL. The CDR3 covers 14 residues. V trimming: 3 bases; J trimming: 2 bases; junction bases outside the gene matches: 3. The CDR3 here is CASSQLTGNYGYTF. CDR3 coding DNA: TGCGCCAGCAGCCAGCTGACAGGGAACTATGGCTACACCTTC.

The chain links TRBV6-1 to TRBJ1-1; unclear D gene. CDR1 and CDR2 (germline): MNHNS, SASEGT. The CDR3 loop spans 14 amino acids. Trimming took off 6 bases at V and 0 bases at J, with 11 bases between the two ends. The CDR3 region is CASSFDEVNTEAFF. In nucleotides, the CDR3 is TGTGCCAGCAGCTTTGATGAGGTGAACACTGAAGCTTTCTTT.

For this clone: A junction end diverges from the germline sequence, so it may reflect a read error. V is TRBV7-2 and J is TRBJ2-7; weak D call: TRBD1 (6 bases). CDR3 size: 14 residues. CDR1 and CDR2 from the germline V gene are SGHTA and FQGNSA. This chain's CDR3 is CASRLDGQSYEQYF. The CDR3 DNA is TGTGCCAGCAGGTTAGACGGACAGAGCTACGAGCAGTACTTC.

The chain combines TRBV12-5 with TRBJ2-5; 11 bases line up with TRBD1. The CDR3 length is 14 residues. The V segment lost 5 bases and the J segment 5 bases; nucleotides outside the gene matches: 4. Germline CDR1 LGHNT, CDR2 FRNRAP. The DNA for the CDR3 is TGTGCTAGTGGTGGGGACAGGGGGGAGGAGACCCAGTACTTC. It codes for CASGGDRGEETQYF. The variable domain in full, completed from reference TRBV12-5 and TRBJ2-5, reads DARVTQTPRHKVTEMGQEVTMRCQPILGHNTVFWYRQTMMQGLELLAYFRNRAPLDDSGMPKDRFSAEMPDATLATLKIQPSEPRDSAVYFCASGGDRGEETQYFGPGTRLLVL.

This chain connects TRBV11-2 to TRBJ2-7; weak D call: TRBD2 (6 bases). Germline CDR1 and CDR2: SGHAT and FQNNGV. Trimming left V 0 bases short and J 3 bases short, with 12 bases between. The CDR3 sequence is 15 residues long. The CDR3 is CASSLDGAGSYEQYF. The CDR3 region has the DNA TGTGCCAGCAGCTTAGATGGGGCGGGGAGCTACGAGCAGTACTTC.

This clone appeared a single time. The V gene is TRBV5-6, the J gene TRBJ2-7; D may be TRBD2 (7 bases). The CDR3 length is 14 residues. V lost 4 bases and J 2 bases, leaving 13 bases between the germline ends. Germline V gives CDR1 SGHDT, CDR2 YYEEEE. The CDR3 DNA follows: TGTGCCAGCAGCCCGAGGGGGGGGGCCTACGAGCAGTACTTC. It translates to CASSPRGGAYEQYF. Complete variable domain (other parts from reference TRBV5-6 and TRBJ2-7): DAGVTQSPTHLIKTRGQQVTLRCSPKSGHDTVSWYQQALGQGPQFIFQYYEEEERQRGNFPDRFSGHQFPNYSSELNVNALLLGDSALYLCASSPRGGAYEQYFGPGTRLTVT.

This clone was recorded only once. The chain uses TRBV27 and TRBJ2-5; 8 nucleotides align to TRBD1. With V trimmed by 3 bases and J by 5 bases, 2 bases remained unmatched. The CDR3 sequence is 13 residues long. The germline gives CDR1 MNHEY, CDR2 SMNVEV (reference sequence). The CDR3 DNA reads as TGTGCCAGCAGTTTGAGACAGGGGGAGACCCAGTACTTC. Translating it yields CASSLRQGETQYF.

CDR3 region: CASSPRGGERETQYF. Here the CDR3 DNA reads TGTGCCAGCTCACCACGCGGGGGGGAACGAGAGACCCAGTACTTC. The J gene is TRBJ2-5, the V gene TRBV18; 9 bases match TRBD2. The CDR3 runs 15 residues. The V gene's germline CDR1 is KGHSH and CDR2 LQKENI. Unmatched junction bases numbered 4, after V lost 1 base and J lost 4 bases.

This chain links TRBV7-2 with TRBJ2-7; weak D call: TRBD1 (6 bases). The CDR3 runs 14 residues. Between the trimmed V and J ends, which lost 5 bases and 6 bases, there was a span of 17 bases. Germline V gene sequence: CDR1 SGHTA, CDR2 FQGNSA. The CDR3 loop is CASSPISQGGEQYF. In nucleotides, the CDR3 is TGTGCCAGCAGCCCTATATCACAGGGCGGCGAGCAGTACTTC.

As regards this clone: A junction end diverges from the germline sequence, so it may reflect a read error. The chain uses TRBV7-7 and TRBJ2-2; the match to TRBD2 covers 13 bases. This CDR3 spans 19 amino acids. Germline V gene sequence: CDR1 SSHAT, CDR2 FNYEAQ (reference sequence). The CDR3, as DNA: TGTGCTAGCAGCATCCGCCCCGGACTAGCGGGGGACCTCACCGGGGAGCTGTTTTTT. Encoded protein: CASSIRPGLAGDLTGELFF.

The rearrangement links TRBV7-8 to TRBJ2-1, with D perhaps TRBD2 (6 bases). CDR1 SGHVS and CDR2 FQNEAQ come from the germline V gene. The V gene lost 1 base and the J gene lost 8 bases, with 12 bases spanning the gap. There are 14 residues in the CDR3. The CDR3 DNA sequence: TGTGCCAGCAGCTTAGATGAGGGGAGGTATGAGCAGTTCTTC. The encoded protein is CASSLDEGRYEQFF. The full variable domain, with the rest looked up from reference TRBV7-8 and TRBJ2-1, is GAGVSQSPRYKVAKRGQDVALRCDPISGHVSLFWYQQALGQGPEFLTYFQNEAQLDKSGLPSDRFFAERPEGSVSTLKIQRTQQEDSAVYLCASSLDEGRYEQFFGPGTRLTVL.

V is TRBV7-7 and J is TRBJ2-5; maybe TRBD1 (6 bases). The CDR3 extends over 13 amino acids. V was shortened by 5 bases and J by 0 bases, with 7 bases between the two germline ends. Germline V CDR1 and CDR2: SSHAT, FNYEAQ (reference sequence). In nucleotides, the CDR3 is TGTGCCAGCAGCCGACAGGACCAAGAGACCCAGTACTTC. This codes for CASSRQDQETQYF. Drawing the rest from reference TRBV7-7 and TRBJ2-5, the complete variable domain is GAGVSQSPRYKVTKRGQDVTLRCDPISSHATLYWYQQALGQGPEFLTYFNYEAQPDKSGLPSDRFSAERPEGSISTLTIQRTEQRDSAMYRCASSRQDQETQYFGPGTRLLVL.

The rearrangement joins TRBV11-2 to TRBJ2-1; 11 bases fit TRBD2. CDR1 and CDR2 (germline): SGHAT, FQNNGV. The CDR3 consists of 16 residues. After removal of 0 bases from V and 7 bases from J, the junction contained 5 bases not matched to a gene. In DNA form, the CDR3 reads TGTGCCAGCAGCTTAGATATAGCGGGGGGGCGGAATGAGCAGTTCTTC. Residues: CASSLDIAGGRNEQFF.

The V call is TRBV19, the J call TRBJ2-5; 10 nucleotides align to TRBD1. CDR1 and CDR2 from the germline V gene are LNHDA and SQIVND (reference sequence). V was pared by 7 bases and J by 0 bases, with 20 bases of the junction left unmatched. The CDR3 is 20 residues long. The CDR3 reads CASTDRGPFNHSWYQETQYF. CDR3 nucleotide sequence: TGTGCCAGTACCGACAGGGGGCCATTCAATCACTCTTGGTACCAAGAGACCCAGTACTTC. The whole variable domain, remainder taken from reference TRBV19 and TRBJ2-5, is DGGITQSPKYLFRKEGQNVTLSCEQNLNHDAMYWYRQDPGQGLRLIYYSQIVNDFQKGDIAEGYSVSREKKESFPLTVTSAQKNPTAFYLCASTDRGPFNHSWYQETQYFGPGTRLLVL.

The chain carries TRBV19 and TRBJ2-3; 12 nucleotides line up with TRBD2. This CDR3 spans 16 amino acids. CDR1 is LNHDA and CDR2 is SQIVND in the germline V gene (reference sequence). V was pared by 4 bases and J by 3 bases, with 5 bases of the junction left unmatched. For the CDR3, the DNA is TGTGCCAGTAGTACCCCCACTAGCGGGGGGACAGATACGCAGTATTTT. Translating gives CASSTPTSGGTDTQYF. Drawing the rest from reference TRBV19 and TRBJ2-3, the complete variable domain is DGGITQSPKYLFRKEGQNVTLSCEQNLNHDAMYWYRQDPGQGLRLIYYSQIVNDFQKGDIAEGYSVSREKKESFPLTVTSAQKNPTAFYLCASSTPTSGGTDTQYFGPGTRLTVL.

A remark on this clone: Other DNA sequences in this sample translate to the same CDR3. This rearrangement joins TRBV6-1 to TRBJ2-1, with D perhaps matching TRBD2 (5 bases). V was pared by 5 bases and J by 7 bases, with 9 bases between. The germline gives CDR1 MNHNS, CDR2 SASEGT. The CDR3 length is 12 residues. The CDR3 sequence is CASSSPGNEQFF. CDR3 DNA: TGTGCCAGCAGTAGCCCGGGAAATGAGCAGTTCTTC.

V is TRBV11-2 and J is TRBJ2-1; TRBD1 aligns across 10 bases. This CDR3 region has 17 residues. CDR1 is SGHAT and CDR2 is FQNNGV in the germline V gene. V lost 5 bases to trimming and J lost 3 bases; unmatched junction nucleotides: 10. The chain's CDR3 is CASSPGYRDRGYNEQFF. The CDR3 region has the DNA TGTGCCAGCAGCCCGGGGTACCGGGACAGGGGCTACAATGAGCAGTTCTTC.

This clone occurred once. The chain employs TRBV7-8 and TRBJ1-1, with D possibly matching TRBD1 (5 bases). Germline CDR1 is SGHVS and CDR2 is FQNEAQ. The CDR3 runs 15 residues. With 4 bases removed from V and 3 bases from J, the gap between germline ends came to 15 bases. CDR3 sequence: CASSYGRAGDTEAFF. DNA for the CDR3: TGTGCCAGCAGCTACGGACGGGCGGGGGACACTGAAGCTTTCTTT.